The 3 T cell receptor beta chains below all came from one sample that was sequenced in a study of T cells in Graves' hyperthyroidism and ophthalmopathy. Authors of the study amplified TCR beta CDR3 regions from RNA transcripts. TCR CDR3 underwent first-round RT-PCR with the HTBI primer set. A single record per CDR3 protein comes from TCRdb applying MiXCR to the multiplex PCR reads. The sample holds fewer than 900,000 distinct CDR3 sequences, approximately 16% seen once. The sample consisted of blood. Receptor source: a man between 18 and 29 years old with Graves' hyperthyroidism.

This clonotype was counted a few times. The chain has TRBV4-1 and TRBJ2-7; 9 positions match TRBD1. The CDR3 contains 15 residues. The germline V gene encodes CDR1 MGHRA and CDR2 YSYEKL. The junction had 8 bases not matched to a gene; V was cut back by 4 bases and J by 4 bases. CDR3 bases: TGCGCCAGCAGCCGGACCGGGACAGGGATGTACGAGCAGTACTTC. It translates to CASSRTGTGMYEQYF.

The chain combines TRBV6-1 with TRBJ2-5; TRBD2 is a possible D gene (6 bases). This CDR3 contains 13 residues. CDR1 is MNHNS and CDR2 is SASEGT in the germline V gene. The germline V and J ends were trimmed by 5 bases and 7 bases, with 14 bases remaining between them. CDR3 DNA: TGTGCCAGCAGTTTAAGCGGGCTCAGGACCCAGTACTTC. Translation: CASSLSGLRTQYF.

The count of this clonotype is one. This rearrangement joins TRBV3-1 to TRBJ1-1; TRBD1 is a possible D gene (5 bases). CDR3 length: 16 residues. Germline V gene data show CDR1 as LGHDT and CDR2 as YNNKEL (reference sequence). V lost 1 base and J lost 3, with 15 bases in between. In DNA, the CDR3 is TGTGCCAGCAGCCAAGCTGGGGGGATAAAGGACACTGAAGCTTTCTTT. Residues: CASSQAGGIKDTEAFF.